This T cell receptor beta chain was captured by sequencing in a study of T cells after yellow fever vaccination. Study results and limitations: Within FACS-sorted repertoires, abundant clonotypes contaminating from the bulk population could be present. Post-booster reappearance was seen for most primary-vaccination clones (just under 97% CD4, roughly 88% CD8).

Trimming pared 4 bases from V and 3 bases from J, leaving 25 bases between. The CDR3 contains 18 residues. Looked up from germline, CDR1 is SGHRS and CDR2 is YFSETQ. Using its own MiXCR run on the 5' RACE reads, TCRdb lists one record per CDR3 protein. The top ten hold more than 40% of the sample, which has 130,000 or so distinct CDR3 sequences, roughly 15% seen once. This clonotype was picked up a small number of times. Its antigen is not known. The sequencing used CD8+ T cells sorted from PBMCs, collected 5 days after the yellow fever booster vaccination. The genes are TRBV5-1 and TRBJ1-2, with a tentative D call TRBD1 (6 bases). The clonotype originates from a man younger than 35 who received the YFV17D yellow fever vaccine. The CDR3 region is CASSETEGDESIDYGYTF. The CDR3 coding sequence is TGCGCCAGCAGCGAGACCGAGGGGGACGAATCCATAGACTATGGCTACACCTTC.